This TCR beta chain is from a study of radiation and T cells in renal cell carcinoma. Regarding time point: blood 2 weeks post-SBRT. Stated treatment: 15 Gy SBRT to primary tumor, nephrectomy 4 weeks later. The protocol was immunoSEQ multiplex PCR, while the TCRdb copy is restricted to in-frame clones and leaves out a portion. The sample includes under 150,000 clones, about 81% seen only once; the top ten take 1.5% to 2%. The V end was cut by 3 bases, the J end by 2 bases, with 14 bases between. Looked up from germline, CDR1 is SNHLY and CDR2 is FYNNEI. This CDR3 comprises 16 residues. This chain joins TRBV2 and TRBJ1-5; D gene unclear. The material sequenced was blood, taken from a patient whose treatment included radiotherapy and nephrectomy. This sequence originates from a woman in her sixties with renal cell carcinoma. The CDR3 spells CASSEGWSVGNQPQHF. Here the CDR3 DNA reads TGTGCCAGCAGTGAGGGGTGGTCCGTGGGCAATCAGCCCCAGCATTTT.